The sequence of this TCR beta chain was determined in a study of human T cells and chemical hapten exposure. V gave up 5 bases and J gave up 7 bases, with 6 bases separating them. The CDR3 is made up of 12 amino acids. Germline V gives CDR1 SGHTA, CDR2 FQGNSA. The time point was: patch test 1, 2 weeks after DPC sensitization. Treatment reported: therapeutic diphenylcyclopropenone sensitization with weekly scalp DPC. The library tagged individual cDNA molecules with unique molecular identifiers. Per the study methods: TCR counts had a median of about 100,000 per sample and spanned about 20,000 to 750,000. Via MiXCR, TCRdb re-called the RACE reads, giving one row per CDR3 protein. It is TCRdb's table, rather than the study itself, that gives the V and J calls and clone size. The repertoire consists of tens of thousands of distinct CDR3 sequences, with over 6% occurring once and the leading ten covering around 1.5%.

This clonotype was counted many times. Sequences were derived from whole blood, sampled in connection with sensitization to the hapten diphenylcyclopropenone (DPC). The genes are TRBV7-2 and TRBJ1-6; D gene uncertain. The TCR was taken from a woman aged 25-40 years with alopecia areata. Some clones in this sample may be carry-over from other donors' samples. The CDR3 spells CASSHVNSPLHF. CDR3 in DNA: TGTGCCAGCAGCCACGTGAATTCACCCCTCCACTTT. Looking up the rest from reference TRBV7-2 and TRBJ1-6 gives the full variable domain: GAGVSQSPSNKVTEKGKDVELRCDPISGHTALYWYRQSLGQGLEFLIYFQGNSAPDKSGLPSDRFSAERTGGSVSTLTIQRTQQEDSAVYLCASSHVNSPLHFGNGTRLTVT.